One sample yielded the 30 T cell receptor beta chains listed below, sequenced in a study of shared clonotypes between healthy human individuals. The protocol was immunoSEQ multiplex PCR, while the TCRdb copy is restricted to in-frame clones and leaves out a portion. The data show about 2 million clones, with about 95% seen just once and approximately 0.13% held by the top ten. Input material: naive CD4+ T cells sorted from blood. Specified subset: CD45RA+ positively selected. These receptors all come from a man aged 18 to 30 in good health.

Notes on this clone: Other DNA sequences in the sample encode the same CDR3. The rearrangement uses TRBV20-1 and TRBJ2-5; D gene ambiguous. The germline V gene encodes CDR1 DFQATT and CDR2 SNEGSKA (reference sequence). V was pared by 4 bases and J by 2 bases, with 5 bases between. This CDR3 has 11 amino acids. CDR3 coding DNA: TGCAGTGCTATCCTACAAGAGACCCAGTACTTC. Protein product: CSAILQETQYF.

This chain links TRBV15 with TRBJ2-5; 8 bases map to TRBD1. V shed 6 bases, J shed 4 bases, and the junction held 7 bases outside the gene matches. Germline CDR1 reads LNHNV; CDR2 reads YYDKDF (reference sequence). The CDR3 runs to 14 residues. The CDR3 DNA reads as TGTGCCACCAGAGCCACAGGGGGAGGAGAGACCCAGTACTTC. Its translation: CATRATGGGETQYF.

In its sample, this clone was seen once. CDR3 coding DNA: TGTGCCAGCACCGGCTTTGGGCGGGGAACCTACGAGCAGTACTTC. Translating it yields CASTGFGRGTYEQYF. V is TRBV6-1 and J is TRBJ2-7; D is perhaps TRBD2 (6 bases). Germline V CDR1 and CDR2: MNHNS, SASEGT. There are 15 residues in the CDR3. V lost 7 bases to trimming and J lost 2 bases, with 18 bases between them.

The chain couples TRBV10-3 to TRBJ2-2, with D perhaps matching TRBD1 (6 bases). V dropped 10 bases and J dropped 5 bases, with 11 bases sitting between them. Germline V gene data show CDR1 as ENHRY and CDR2 as SYGVKD. The CDR3 loop spans 12 amino acids. This chain's CDR3 is CATSGETGELFF. The CDR3 DNA reads as TGTGCCACTTCAGGGGAAACCGGGGAGCTGTTTTTT.

This sequence joins TRBV18 and TRBJ2-1; 8 nucleotides agree with TRBD2. This CDR3 is built from 14 residues. The V segment lost 1 base and the J segment 5 bases; nucleotides outside the gene matches: 1. Germline V gene lookup returns CDR1 KGHSH and CDR2 LQKENI. The CDR3 bases are TGTGCCAGCTCACCACTGGGACTAGACAATGAGCAGTTCTTC. This gives the protein CASSPLGLDNEQFF. The full variable domain, completed using reference TRBV18 and TRBJ2-1, is NAGVMQNPRHLVRRRGQEARLRCSPMKGHSHVYWYRQLPEEGLKFMVYLQKENIIDESGMPKERFSAEFPKEGPSILRIQQVVRGDSAAYFCASSPLGLDNEQFFGPGTRLTVL.

The rearrangement joins TRBV11-2 to TRBJ2-3; 14 bases agree with TRBD2. The CDR3 has 19 amino acids. CDR1 and CDR2 from the germline V gene are SGHAT and FQNNGV. The trim removed 3 bases at V and 0 bases at J, leaving 8 bases unmatched. CDR3 loop: CASSLRRLAGGRSTDTQYF. In DNA form, the CDR3 reads TGTGCCAGCAGCTTGAGGAGACTAGCGGGGGGGCGAAGCACAGATACGCAGTATTTT.

Details on this clone: This sample includes further DNA sequences coding for the same CDR3. The gene calls are TRBV30 and TRBJ1-5; tentatively, D is TRBD1 (5 bases). This CDR3 contains 14 residues. Between the trimmed V and J ends, which lost 2 bases and 4 bases, there was a span of 12 bases. The germline CDR1 and CDR2 sequences are GTSNPN and SVGIG (reference sequence). CDR3 nucleotides: TGTGCCTGGAGTCCAGGGCAGGGAAATCAGCCCCAGCATTTT. This sequence encodes CAWSPGQGNQPQHF.

The chain links TRBV5-1 to TRBJ2-5; D possibly uses TRBD1 or TRBD2 (10 bases each). Germline lookup yields CDR1 SGHRS and CDR2 YFSETQ. The CDR3 is 18 amino acids. Trimming left V 3 bases short and J 3 bases short, with 24 bases between. CDR3 bases: TGCGCCAGCAGCTCAGGACAGGGGGTGCTAGCGGGAGAAGAGACCCAGTACTTC. Protein: CASSSGQGVLAGEETQYF.

The chain employs TRBV15 and TRBJ1-4, with 7 bases matching TRBD1. V lost 5 bases and J lost 7; bases outside the gene matches: 13. This CDR3 contains 16 residues. CDR1 and CDR2 (germline): LNHNV, YYDKDF (reference sequence). The CDR3 spells CATSPHRTGVGEKLFF. As DNA, the CDR3 is TGTGCCACCAGCCCTCACCGCACAGGGGTGGGTGAAAAACTGTTTTTT.

The chain employs TRBV25-1 and TRBJ1-5; no reliable D call. With 3 bases removed from V and 3 bases from J, the gap between germline ends came to 9 bases. This CDR3 region has 14 residues. CDR1 is MGHDK and CDR2 is SYGVNS in the germline V gene. The CDR3 protein is CASSDGGINQPQHF. CDR3 in DNA: TGTGCCAGCAGTGACGGAGGTATCAATCAGCCCCAGCATTTT. The entire variable domain, with the rest obtained from reference TRBV25-1 and TRBJ1-5, is as follows: EADIYQTPRYLVIGTGKKITLECSQTMGHDKMYWYQQDPGMELHLIHYSYGVNSTEKGDLSSESTVSRIRTEHFPLTLESARPSHTSQYLCASSDGGINQPQHFGDGTRLSIL.

The V gene is TRBV9, the J gene TRBJ2-2, with D perhaps being TRBD1 or TRBD2 (5 bases each). Trimming took off 2 bases at V and 3 bases at J, with 11 bases between the two ends. This CDR3 is 15 amino acids long. Per the germline V gene, CDR1 is SGDLS and CDR2 is YYNGEE. The CDR3 is CASSVGDGYTGELFF. The CDR3 nucleotides read TGTGCCAGCAGCGTGGGGGACGGCTACACCGGGGAGCTGTTTTTT.

The chain couples TRBV30 to TRBJ2-3; D possibly corresponds to TRBD1 (5 bases). This CDR3 comprises 14 residues. The germline CDR1 and CDR2 sequences are GTSNPN and SVGIG (reference sequence). Trimming pared 4 bases from V and 1 base from J, leaving 12 bases between. This chain's CDR3 is CAWKIEGGTDTQYF. CDR3 sequence (DNA): TGTGCCTGGAAGATTGAAGGGGGCACAGATACGCAGTATTTT.

CDR3 nucleotides: TGTGCCAGCAGCTTAACACTAGCGGGTAGTGCAGATACGCAGTATTTT. This translates into CASSLTLAGSADTQYF. The chain combines TRBV7-2 with TRBJ2-3, with 9 bases lining up with TRBD2. CDR3 size: 16 residues. Germline lookup yields CDR1 SGHTA and CDR2 FQGNSA. The J segment lost 4 bases and the V segment lost 2 bases, leaving 7 bases of the junction unmatched.

The chain links TRBV18 to TRBJ2-6; maybe TRBD1 (6 bases). The CDR3 totals 19 residues. Germline V gives CDR1 KGHSH, CDR2 LQKENI. V shed 2 bases and J shed 0 bases, with 17 bases lying between them. In nucleotides, the CDR3 is TGTGCCAGCTCACCAAGGAGTGGGACACCAAGCTCTGGGGCCAACGTCCTGACTTTC. It is translated as CASSPRSGTPSSGANVLTF.

The V gene is TRBV27, the J gene TRBJ2-7, with TRBD2 as a possible D gene (6 bases). The V gene's germline CDR1 is MNHEY and CDR2 SMNVEV (reference sequence). Deletions cut 6 bases from V and 6 bases from J, with 12 bases between. This CDR3 has 12 residues. CDR3 region: CASSAGPGEQYF. CDR3 in DNA: TGTGCCAGCAGCGCGGGGCCCGGCGAGCAGTACTTC.

The rearrangement uses TRBV11-2 and TRBJ2-7; 11 nucleotides align to TRBD2. Per the germline V gene, CDR1 is SGHAT and CDR2 is FQNNGV. With 6 bases clipped from V and 4 bases from J, the junction kept 5 bases outside the gene matches. This CDR3 has 14 amino acids. DNA for the CDR3: TGTGCCAGCAGATCACTAGCGGGGGTATACGAGCAGTACTTC. This sequence encodes CASRSLAGVYEQYF.

This clone was observed a single time. Distinct nucleotide sequences in the sample also encode this CDR3. The CDR3 region is CASSPRGGNQPQHF. DNA for the CDR3: TGTGCCAGCAGCCCAAGGGGCGGCAATCAGCCCCAGCATTTT. The chain recombines TRBV27 with TRBJ1-5, with TRBD1 as a possible D gene (5 bases). This CDR3 region has 14 residues. Trimming removed 6 bases at V and 2 bases at J, with 11 bases between. Germline values: CDR1 MNHEY, CDR2 SMNVEV (reference sequence).

The chain couples TRBV28 to TRBJ1-2; TRBD1 matches 8 bases. Losses at the gene ends were 5 bases for V and 8 bases for J; bases not matched to a gene: 13. CDR3 length: 15 amino acids. The germline V gene encodes CDR1 MDHEN and CDR2 SYDVKM. The CDR3 is CASSPQDRAGGGYTF. In nucleotides, the CDR3 is TGTGCCAGCAGTCCACAGGACAGGGCGGGAGGAGGCTACACCTTC.

As regards this clone: Other DNA sequences in the same sample also yield this CDR3. The chain joins TRBV5-1 to TRBJ1-2, with D possibly matching TRBD1 (6 bases). The CDR3 is 14 residues long. V shed 5 bases and J shed 0 bases, with 11 bases lying between them. The germline CDR1 and CDR2 sequences are SGHRS and YFSETQ. The CDR3 sequence is CASSRDNSNYGYTF. CDR3 in DNA: TGCGCCAGCAGTCGGGACAATTCTAACTATGGCTACACCTTC.

On this clone itself: A much more abundant neighbour one base away suggests this may be a read error. The chain links TRBV5-1 to TRBJ2-3; TRBD2 agrees at 10 bases. The V gene's germline CDR1 is SGHRS and CDR2 YFSETQ. This CDR3 has 17 residues. The DNA for the CDR3 is TGCGCCAGCAGCTGGGGGACTAGCGCCACTAGCACAGATACGCGGTATTTT. Translating gives CASSWGTSATSTDTRYF.

The V and J genes are TRBV7-2 and TRBJ1-2; no clear D gene. The CDR3 is 12 amino acids. The V gene's germline CDR1 is SGHTA and CDR2 FQGNSA. V was shortened by 1 base and J by 4 bases, with 4 bases between the two germline ends. The CDR3 DNA is TGTGCCAGCAGCTTAGATTTCTATGGCTACACCTTC. Translating gives CASSLDFYGYTF. The whole variable domain, filled in from reference TRBV7-2 and TRBJ1-2, reads GAGVSQSPSNKVTEKGKDVELRCDPISGHTALYWYRQSLGQGLEFLIYFQGNSAPDKSGLPSDRFSAERTGGSVSTLTIQRTQQEDSAVYLCASSLDFYGYTFGSGTRLTVV.

The chain joins TRBV19 to TRBJ1-1; TRBD1 matches 7 bases. The CDR3 sequence is 13 residues long. Looked up from germline, CDR1 is LNHDA and CDR2 is SQIVND (reference sequence). V trimming: 6 bases; J trimming: 5 bases; junction bases outside the gene matches: 6. In DNA, the CDR3 is TGTGCCAGTAGCCCCCAGGGGGGGACTGAAGCTTTCTTT. It translates to CASSPQGGTEAFF.

This clone came up once. J is TRBJ2-2 and V is TRBV11-3; 7 bases agree with TRBD2. The CDR3 totals 15 residues. V was pared by 0 bases and J by 5 bases, with 3 bases of the junction left unmatched. CDR1 is SGHNT, CDR2 YENEEA, per germline. CDR3 protein: CASSLERELTGELFF. CDR3 DNA: TGTGCCAGCAGCTTAGAGCGGGAGTTAACCGGGGAGCTGTTTTTT. Full variable domain (rest looked up from reference TRBV11-3 and TRBJ2-2): EAGVVQSPRYKIIEKKQPVAFWCNPISGHNTLYWYLQNLGQGPELLIRYENEEAVDDSQLPKDRFSAERLKGVDSTLKIQPAELGDSAVYLCASSLERELTGELFFGEGSRLTVL.

About this clone itself: Other DNA sequences in this sample translate to the same CDR3. V and J are TRBV28 and TRBJ2-5; D unclear. The CDR3 runs to 11 residues. The V and J ends lost 6 bases and 5 bases respectively, with 7 bases between them. In germline, CDR1 is MDHEN, CDR2 SYDVKM. The CDR3 here is CASSSRETQYF. CDR3 nucleotide sequence: TGTGCCAGCAGCTCTCGGGAGACCCAGTACTTC.

This chain joins TRBV25-1 and TRBJ1-6; D is undetermined. The CDR3 is 15 amino acids. V lost 1 base to trimming and J lost 7 bases, with 11 bases between them. Germline assignment: CDR1 MGHDK and CDR2 SYGVNS. The DNA for the CDR3 is TGTGCCAGCAGTGAATCAATGGGGTTGAATTCACCCCTCCACTTT. It is translated as CASSESMGLNSPLHF.

This sequence joins TRBV5-8 and TRBJ2-3, with D tentatively TRBD1 or TRBD2 (6 bases each). The CDR3 extends over 15 amino acids. Trimming removed 5 bases from V and 0 bases from J, with 13 bases in between. Germline V lookup: CDR1 SGHTS, CDR2 YDEGEE. Written as DNA, the CDR3 is TGTGCCAGCAGTTCCTCGGGGGCTAGCACAGATACGCAGTATTTT. This codes for CASSSSGASTDTQYF.

Concerning this clone: This sample includes further DNA sequences coding for the same CDR3. The genes are TRBV6-1 and TRBJ2-3; 7 positions match TRBD1. The V segment lost 4 bases and the J segment 3 bases; nucleotides outside the gene matches: 1. CDR3 length: 13 amino acids. Germline V gene lookup returns CDR1 MNHNS and CDR2 SASEGT. The CDR3 nucleotides read TGTGCCAGCAGTGGACAGGGTACAGATACGCAGTATTTT. Residues: CASSGQGTDTQYF.

The chain carries TRBV29-1 and TRBJ1-6; TRBD1 aligns across 9 bases. CDR3 length equals 13 residues. Germline CDR1 SQVTM, CDR2 ANQGSEA. V gave up 5 bases and J gave up 9 bases; unmatched junction bases: 5. This chain's CDR3 is CSVRQGETSPLHF. Written as DNA, the CDR3 is TGCAGCGTTCGACAGGGGGAGACTTCACCCCTCCACTTT.

V and J are TRBV29-1 and TRBJ2-6, with D possibly matching TRBD1 (7 bases). Germline assignment: CDR1 SQVTM and CDR2 ANQGSEA. V was clipped by 1 base and J by 13 bases, with 17 bases between them. This CDR3 has 14 residues. CDR3 DNA sequence: TGCAGCGTTGAAGTAGGGGGCGCCGGGAGTGTCCTGACTTTC. The encoded protein is CSVEVGGAGSVLTF.

This clone is a singleton in its sample. The rearrangement uses TRBV15 and TRBJ1-2, with D unclear. Trimming took off 1 base at V and 6 bases at J, with 6 bases between the two ends. The CDR3 extends over 12 amino acids. Germline V lookup: CDR1 LNHNV, CDR2 YYDKDF (reference sequence). CDR3 bases: TGTGCCACCAGCAGAGCGGCCAATGGCTACACCTTC. It codes for CATSRAANGYTF.